What follows are 27 T cell receptor beta chains derived from one specimen sequenced in a study of vaccination effects on CD4 cells after COVID-19. Clones were sequenced by immunoSEQ multiplex PCR, and TCRdb holds only the in-frame ones, with some missing. The sample contains fewer than 75,000 clones, roughly 80% of which appear only once. The authors isolated CD4+ T cells after around 10 days of culture. Each participant was administered two doses of either the BNT162b2 or the mRNA-1273 vaccine. Their specific antigens are unknown. Sequences were derived from CD4+ T cells from PBMCs cultured without peptide, sampled after COVID-19 vaccination. The receptors stem from a human donor who received a COVID-19 vaccine.

The chain links TRBV6-5 to TRBJ2-5; no clear D gene. The CDR3 consists of 15 residues. Trimming cost V 6 bases and J 5 bases, with 19 bases left between them. The germline CDR1 and CDR2 sequences are MNHEY and SVGAGI. The CDR3: CASSYVLGAMETQYF. Here the CDR3 DNA reads TGTGCCAGCAGCTACGTGCTGGGCGCAATGGAGACCCAGTACTTC.

The CDR3 nucleotides are TGTGCCAGCAGTTACTCTTTTGGTGGGCGGGGCGGCTACACCTTC. Amino acids: CASSYSFGGRGGYTF. J is TRBJ1-2 and V is TRBV6-5; TRBD1 is a possible D gene (5 bases). This CDR3 spans 15 amino acids. Germline-derived CDR1 and CDR2 are MNHEY and SVGAGI. V was shortened by 0 bases and J by 8 bases, with 16 bases between the two germline ends.

This clone showed up just once. This sequence joins TRBV7-2 and TRBJ1-5; 8 bases are shared with TRBD1. The V gene end was trimmed by 5 bases and the J gene end by 4 bases; junction bases not matched to a gene: 4. Germline-derived CDR1 and CDR2 are SGHTA and FQGNSA. This CDR3 is 14 amino acids long. The CDR3 reads CASSKRTGNQPQHF. CDR3 DNA: TGTGCCAGCAGCAAACGGACAGGGAATCAGCCCCAGCATTTT.

This CDR3 reads CASSPTLNGGGGYTF. In DNA form, the CDR3 reads TGTGCCAGCAGTCCCACCCTAAACGGGGGGGGAGGCTACACCTTC. The J gene is TRBJ1-2, the V gene TRBV6-6; D is perhaps TRBD1 (5 bases). Germline V CDR1 and CDR2: MNHNY, SVGAGI (reference sequence). This CDR3 region has 15 residues. With 5 bases removed from V and 8 bases from J, the gap between germline ends came to 21 bases.

This clone appeared a few times. The V call is TRBV19, the J call TRBJ1-1, with a weak D call TRBD1 (6 bases). CDR3 length: 14 amino acids. V was cut by 7 bases and J by 0 bases, with 12 bases left in between. Per the germline V gene, CDR1 is LNHDA and CDR2 is SQIVND (reference sequence). This CDR3 is CASTNRVLNTEAFF. In nucleotides, the CDR3 is TGTGCCAGTACCAACAGGGTTTTGAACACTGAAGCTTTCTTT.

This clone was seen more than once but under ten times. The V call is TRBV25-1, the J call TRBJ1-5; the D is unclear. V lost 5 bases, J lost 5 bases, and 7 bases lay in between. The CDR3 runs to 12 residues. Germline V gene lookup returns CDR1 MGHDK and CDR2 SYGVNS. The CDR3 reads CASSRGYQPQHF. The CDR3 DNA sequence: TGTGCCAGCAGTCGCGGGTATCAGCCCCAGCATTTT. Full variable domain (remainder filled in from reference TRBV25-1 and TRBJ1-5): EADIYQTPRYLVIGTGKKITLECSQTMGHDKMYWYQQDPGMELHLIHYSYGVNSTEKGDLSSESTVSRIRTEHFPLTLESARPSHTSQYLCASSRGYQPQHFGDGTRLSIL.

This clone came up once. The CDR3: CASSLVGGTNTEAFF. For the CDR3, the DNA is TGCGCCAGCAGCTTGGTCGGCGGGACGAACACTGAAGCTTTCTTT. The chain couples TRBV5-1 to TRBJ1-1, with D perhaps TRBD1 (5 bases). Trimming stripped 0 bases from V and 1 base from J, with 10 bases between. Germline V gene data show CDR1 as SGHRS and CDR2 as YFSETQ. The CDR3 is 15 amino acids.

Points on this clone: The sample has other DNA sequences that encode this CDR3 too. This chain uses TRBV6-5 with TRBJ2-5, with TRBD2 matching over 8 bases. Germline CDR1 reads MNHEY; CDR2 reads SVGAGI. Trimming took 4 bases from V and 4 from J; bases not matched to a gene: 8. This CDR3 comprises 15 residues. The CDR3 spells CASSSLSGGRETQYF. The CDR3 coding sequence is TGTGCCAGCAGTTCCCTAAGCGGGGGAAGAGAGACCCAGTACTTC.

The V and J genes are TRBV6-1 and TRBJ1-6, with unresolved D. Germline CDR1 and CDR2: MNHNS and SASEGT. Trimming left V 1 base short and J 0 bases short, with 16 bases between. This CDR3 is 19 amino acids long. In DNA, the CDR3 is TGTGCCAGCAGTGAAGGGGCGGGGTTCGTAGTCTCCTATAATTCACCCCTCCACTTT. This codes for CASSEGAGFVVSYNSPLHF.

The chain has TRBV3-1 (or the pseudogene TRBV3-2) and TRBJ2-7, with 11 bases fitting TRBD1. V lost 1 base and J lost 6; bases outside the gene matches: 2. Germline CDR1 and CDR2: LGHDT and YNNKEL (reference sequence). This CDR3 has 14 amino acids. The CDR3 region has the DNA TGTGCCAGCAGCCAAGCTGGACAGGGGGCCGAGCAGTACGTC. As protein: CASSQAGQGAEQYV.

The rearrangement links TRBV4-2 to TRBJ1-6; TRBD1 aligns across 9 bases. Looked up from germline, CDR1 is LGHNA and CDR2 is YNFKEQ. Germline trimming cut 6 bases from V and 5 bases from J; bases unmatched to any gene: 5. This CDR3 has 15 amino acids. CDR3 bases: TGTGCCAGCAGGGCGCGGACAGGGGATAATTCACCCCTCCACTTT. It encodes CASRARTGDNSPLHF.

The rearrangement joins TRBV24-1 to TRBJ2-1; the D gene could be TRBD1 or TRBD2 (5 bases each). Germline loops: CDR1 KGHDR, CDR2 SFDVKD. Trimming left V 4 bases short and J 6 bases short, with 15 bases between. This CDR3 has 15 amino acids. CDR3 amino acids: CATSEPGRRSNEQFF. The CDR3 DNA sequence: TGTGCCACCAGTGAACCGGGACGGAGAAGCAATGAGCAGTTCTTC.

The chain couples TRBV9 to TRBJ1-2; D gene uncertain. This CDR3 spans 14 amino acids. Trimming stripped 4 bases from V and 8 bases from J, with 18 bases between. The germline V gene encodes CDR1 SGDLS and CDR2 YYNGEE. CDR3 DNA: TGTGCCAGCAGCCCGACCTTGGGAGGCCGGGGCTACACCTTC. Amino acids: CASSPTLGGRGYTF.

The rearrangement links TRBV5-1 to TRBJ1-1; 7 bases match TRBD1. The CDR3 covers 13 residues. Germline assignment: CDR1 SGHRS and CDR2 YFSETQ. V trimming: 8 bases; J trimming: 6 bases; junction bases outside the gene matches: 10. The DNA of the CDR3 is TGCGCCAGTTCAAGGTCAGGGGGTCCTGAAGCTTTCTTT. This encodes CASSRSGGPEAFF.

The sample holds a few counts of this clone. The V and J genes are TRBV7-3 and TRBJ2-2; 7 bases are a match to TRBD1. In germline, CDR1 is SGHTA, CDR2 FQGTGA. Trimming at V came to 6 bases and at J to 3 bases, leaving 7 bases not matched to a gene. This CDR3 has 15 amino acids. Written as DNA, the CDR3 is TGTGCCAGCAGATTGACAGGGACCGACACCGGGGAGCTGTTTTTT. This codes for CASRLTGTDTGELFF.

CDR3 coding DNA: TGTGCCAGCAGCCCCGACAGGGGGGGCAACACCATATATTTT. Translated, it gives CASSPDRGGNTIYF. The chain joins TRBV11-2 to TRBJ1-3; 9 nucleotides line up with TRBD1. Trimming removed 5 bases from V and 7 bases from J; junction bases left unmatched: 6. Germline CDR1 is SGHAT and CDR2 is FQNNGV. This CDR3 contains 14 residues. Together with reference TRBV11-2 and TRBJ1-3, the CDR3 gives the full variable domain: EAGVAQSPRYKIIEKRQSVAFWCNPISGHATLYWYQQILGQGPKLLIQFQNNGVVDDSQLPKDRFSAERLKGVDSTLKIQPAKLEDSAVYLCASSPDRGGNTIYFGEGSWLTVV.

The chain combines TRBV5-1 with TRBJ2-3, with 14 bases identical to TRBD2. V lost 1 base, J lost 1 base, and 5 bases stayed unmatched. CDR3 length equals 18 residues. Germline V CDR1 and CDR2: SGHRS, YFSETQ. This CDR3 reads CASSLPGLAGGRTDTQYF. The CDR3 DNA reads as TGCGCCAGCAGCTTGCCTGGACTAGCGGGGGGCCGCACAGATACGCAGTATTTT.

This clone was counted once. The chain couples TRBV6-1 to TRBJ2-7; perhaps TRBD1 as D (5 bases). CDR1 is MNHNS and CDR2 is SASEGT in the germline V gene. V was pared by 3 bases and J by 4 bases, with 16 bases between. The CDR3 length is 15 residues. The CDR3 DNA is TGTGCCAGCAGTGAGCAGGGATCCACGCTTTACGAGCAGTACGTC. This sequence encodes CASSEQGSTLYEQYV.

The chain joins TRBV5-5 to TRBJ1-1; 7 bases are shared with TRBD1. V lost 7 bases and J lost 2; bases outside the gene matches: 8. Germline V gene sequence: CDR1 SGHKS, CDR2 YYEKEE (reference sequence). The CDR3 spans 14 residues. This chain's CDR3 is CASERDRTNTEAFF. DNA for the CDR3: TGTGCCAGCGAACGGGACAGAACTAACACTGAAGCTTTCTTT.

V is TRBV7-8 and J is TRBJ1-1; D not resolved. The germline V gene has CDR1 SGHVS and CDR2 FQNEAQ. Trimming removed 8 bases at V and 1 base at J, with 20 bases between. The CDR3 is made up of 16 amino acids. The CDR3: CASLRGGKLGNTEAFF. The CDR3 nucleotides are TGTGCCAGCCTCAGAGGCGGAAAACTGGGGAACACTGAAGCTTTCTTT.

The chain joins TRBV24-1 to TRBJ2-1, with no clear D. The V end was cut by 4 bases, the J end by 9 bases, with 12 bases between. The germline CDR1 and CDR2 sequences are KGHDR and SFDVKD. The CDR3 is made up of 13 amino acids. CDR3 residues: CATSDPTKPEQFF. The CDR3 DNA sequence: TGTGCCACCAGTGACCCCACAAAACCTGAGCAGTTCTTC.

The chain links TRBV2 to TRBJ2-1; 7 bases match TRBD2. In germline, CDR1 is SNHLY, CDR2 FYNNEI. V lost 5 bases, J lost 6 bases, and 13 bases stayed unmatched. The CDR3 length is 16 residues. DNA for the CDR3: TGTGCCAGCAGTCCCCCCACGGGGGGAAACCTCAATGAGCAGTTCTTC. Encoded protein: CASSPPTGGNLNEQFF.

The chain combines TRBV19 with TRBJ1-1; no clear D. V lost 4 bases, J lost 6 bases, and 12 bases lay in between. From germline, CDR1 is LNHDA and CDR2 SQIVND (reference sequence). The CDR3 runs 13 residues. Here the CDR3 reads CASSRAEIAEAFF. DNA for the CDR3: TGTGCCAGTAGTAGGGCAGAGATAGCTGAAGCTTTCTTT. The full variable domain, with the rest looked up from reference TRBV19 and TRBJ1-1, is DGGITQSPKYLFRKEGQNVTLSCEQNLNHDAMYWYRQDPGQGLRLIYYSQIVNDFQKGDIAEGYSVSREKKESFPLTVTSAQKNPTAFYLCASSRAEIAEAFFGQGTRLTVV.

The chain carries TRBV6-5 and TRBJ2-2; TRBD2 might be the D (5 bases). There are 14 residues in the CDR3. Per germline, CDR1 MNHEY and CDR2 SVGAGI. V gave up 6 bases and J gave up 9 bases, with 17 bases separating them. The CDR3 bases are TGTGCCAGCAGCTCCGGGATAGACCACCGGGAGCTGTTTTTT. It translates to CASSSGIDHRELFF.

The sample holds a few counts of this clone. The chain couples TRBV2 to TRBJ1-1; D uncertain. With 4 bases removed from V and 1 base from J, the gap between germline ends came to 13 bases. Germline CDR1 reads SNHLY; CDR2 reads FYNNEI. There are 15 residues in the CDR3. For the CDR3, the DNA is TGTGCCAGCAGTGTTAGGGTAGCACCGAACACTGAAGCTTTCTTT. It translates to CASSVRVAPNTEAFF.

The gene calls are TRBV6-1 and TRBJ2-7, with TRBD1 identical over 10 bases. This CDR3 is 16 amino acids long. Trimming at V came to 3 bases and at J to 7 bases, leaving 12 bases not matched to a gene. The V gene's germline CDR1 is MNHNS and CDR2 SASEGT. The DNA for the CDR3 is TGTGCCAGCAGTGACTATGGGACAGGGGTTGAGGGAGAGCAGTACGTC. This translates into CASSDYGTGVEGEQYV.

This clone was seen a handful of times. V usage is TRBV6-6 and J usage is TRBJ1-6, with D unresolved. V was pared by 2 bases and J by 5 bases, with 7 bases between. CDR1 MNHNY and CDR2 SVGAGI come from the germline V gene (reference sequence). CDR3 length: 14 amino acids. The CDR3 DNA reads TGTGCCAGCAGTTACCGACGGGATAATTCACCCCTCCACTTT. This encodes CASSYRRDNSPLHF.